This TCR beta chain came from a study of type 1 and type 2 diabetes patients. Study as a whole: CD4+ or CD8+ T cells were positively selected from PBMCs with microbeads. A total of around 18,000,000 paired-end reads came from the whole study.

Each diabetic donor fulfilled classification criteria for either type 1 or type 2. Amplification started from genomic DNA. The TCR beta CDR3 region was amplified using 30 forward and 13 reverse primers. TCRdb redid the calling of the multiplex PCR reads with MiXCR, one entry per CDR3 protein. Of 250,000 or so distinct CDR3 sequences in the sample, around 47% were seen once. The germline V gene encodes CDR1 SEHNR and CDR2 FQNEAQ (reference sequence). The CDR3 region is 12 residues in length, termini included. Regarding this clonotype: Since the CDR3 does not end with the conserved phenylalanine or tryptophan, this likely comes from a read error. The limits of the CDR3 on the DNA are not certain, so only TCRdb's listed CDR3 is given.

Sequencing input: peripheral blood mononuclear cells (PBMCs). The clonotype originates from a man younger than 35 with type 2 diabetes. This sequence joins TRBV7-9 and TRBJ2-7; the table calls TRBD1, which could not be checked here. CDR3 protein: CASSLGIREHKL.